This is a list of T cell receptor beta chains from one sample in a study of post-analysis software for immune sequencing data. Each CDR3 protein is one row after TCRdb ran MiXCR on the PCR reads. The table lists some 890,000 distinct CDR3 sequences, 53% of them singletons, with under 6% in the top ten. The specimen sequenced was blood. The source of these receptors is a girl between 5 and 17 years old with multiple sclerosis. Both conserved end residues are part of each CDR3. The D gene is left open where the match is weak. Clone size is shown for a subset of rows, as once, few, many or a class of expanded clone.

j_call clone_size d_call v_call cdr3_aa cdr3_nt
TRBJ2-5 - - TRBV29-1 CSGTGLLGETQYF TGCAGCGGAACAGGGTTGCTCGGAGAGACCCAGTACTTC
TRBJ2-3 - TRBD2 TRBV29-1 CSVEPGTSESIDTQYF TGCAGCGTTGAACCCGGGACTAGCGAGAGCATAGATACGCAGTATTTT
TRBJ1-4 - TRBD1 TRBV4-1 CASSQEGTGGGEKLFF TGCGCCAGCAGCCAAGAAGGGACAGGGGGCGGGGAAAAACTGTTTTTT
TRBJ2-1 - - TRBV6-5 CASKRGIMDEQFF TGTGCCAGCAAGAGGGGTATTATGGATGAGCAGTTCTTC
TRBJ2-7 - - TRBV5-1 CASSGGGSGEQYF TGCGCCAGCAGCGGGGGCGGGAGCGGCGAGCAGTACTTC
TRBJ2-4 few - TRBV29-1 CSVGEEPGTKNIQYF TGCAGCGTCGGGGAAGAGCCAGGGACTAAAAACATTCAGTACTTC
TRBJ1-4 - - TRBV6-6 CASMQRTTGPNEKLFF TGTGCCAGCATGCAGAGGACCACAGGACCTAATGAAAAACTGTTTTTT
TRBJ2-4 - - TRBV20-1 CSAGSGDVAKNNQYF TGCAGTGCAGGGTCAGGGGATGTGGCCAAAAACAATCAGTACTTC
TRBJ2-1 - - TRBV14 CASSQLKSYNEQFF TGTGCCAGCAGCCAACTTAAGAGTTACAATGAGCAGTTCTTC
TRBJ2-7 - - TRBV7-2 CASSLVDTIEQYF TGTGCCAGCAGCTTAGTTGACACAATCGAGCAGTACTTC